The clone carrying this TCR beta chain appeared once. V was shortened by 3 bases and J by 0 bases, with 6 bases between the two germline ends. The CDR3 covers 15 residues. Germline V gene data show CDR1 as LGHDT and CDR2 as YNNKEL (reference sequence). Everyone who took part was roughly 18 to 89 years old, and they came from some 23 US areas. Data came from immunoSEQ multiplex PCR; TCRdb stores just in-frame clones and leaves some out. The data show around 380,000 clones, around 87% seen once. The data are from a study of blood T cell repertoires in COVID-19. Overall study: The United States, Italy and Spain were the sources of the acute and convalescent COVID-19 samples.

The material sequenced was PBMCs or T cells enriched from blood (not recorded which). This receptor was taken from a man aged 30-40 years who had recovered from COVID-19. The V gene is TRBV3-1 (or the pseudogene TRBV3-2), the J gene TRBJ2-6; maybe TRBD1 (5 bases). CDR3 amino acids: CASSHQGSGANVLTF. DNA of the CDR3: TGTGCCAGCAGCCACCAGGGCTCTGGGGCCAACGTCCTGACTTTC.